This paragraph reports one T cell receptor (beta chain). Only a few counts were recorded for this clone. Which antigen it targets is not known. One base away there is no much larger clone; base qualities are not given. The data originate from a study of blood T cell repertoires in COVID-19 (dated by TCRdb to 2020 to 2021). Broadly, across the study: Samples from collaborators originated in the United States, Italy and Spain and spanned both the acute and convalescent phases of COVID-19. The material from the prospective study consisted of cDNA or gDNA derived from T cells, B-cell-depleted T cells, or PBMCs. The dataset comprised deeply sampled blood TCRbeta repertoires from subjects exposed to, actively infected with, or recovered from COVID-19. The repertoires were released in a freely available public database meant as a resource for research on the immune response to SARS-CoV-2. The samples were drawn from two sources: the first 160 participants of the ongoing ImmuneRACE study, and fewer than 1,500 subjects contributed by 6 global collaborators. The sample metadata nearly always contained a de-identified subject ID, COVID-19 status, age in years and sex. Where available, HLA class I and class II types were obtained from metadata supplied by the sample provider rather than from assay-based typing. Study-level results and caveats: Clinical and demographic metadata were provided uncurated, with the amount varying by source and participant.

TCRbeta CDR3 regions were amplified from genomic DNA by means of the immunoSEQ Assay, a bias-controlled multiplex PCR. The original pipeline was this. Nucleated cell counts per sample were estimated from amplification of reference gene primers within the assay. To quantify the absolute abundance of each unique TCRbeta CDR3 rearrangement, sequence reads were collapsed and filtered. For each sample, productive Simpson clonality was calculated as the square root of Simpson's diversity index over productive rearrangements. What TCRdb holds here is the immuneACCESS table cut down to in-frame rearrangements. Part of the clones is not present; checked against another copy, under half of the missing clones reflect an unresolved V gene, and the others are unexplained. That table is the source of V, J and clone size, and D and trimming were worked out from the DNA. The sample table lists tens of thousands of clones, around 83% of them with a count of one. The ten largest clones add up to about 5% of the sample.

Whole blood was collected in K2EDTA tubes by collaborating institutions according to the institutions' own protocols. Collaborator samples were shipped for TCRbeta analysis as frozen whole blood, isolated PBMCs, or DNA extracted from either sample type. Taken from cysteine to phenylalanine, the CDR3 has 16 residues. Just CDR3 DNA is preserved here, 48 bases in frame from base 1. V is pruned by 2 bases and J by 3 bases, leaving 7 bases of the junction without a gene match. CDR1 and CDR2, looked up from the germline V gene, are MGHRA and YSYEKL. Rearrangement joined TRBV4-1 to TRBJ2-3, with 8 bases matching TRBD2. Sequenced material: peripheral blood. This receptor was identified in a human donor in a cohort sampled during active COVID-19. At the DNA level, the sequence is TGCGCCAGCAGCCAATACCGCGGGGGGCCGACAGATACGCAGTATTTT. This codes for CASSQYRGGPTDTQYF.